This TCR beta chain appears in the sequencing data of a study of T cells in tumors after PD-1 blockade. Study-wide points: Some novel exhausted tumor clones appeared in pre-treatment blood, suggesting peripheral recruitment.

In this sample, this clone turned up once. What it binds is not known. The V gene lost 1 base and the J gene lost 2 bases, with 12 bases spanning the gap. The CDR3 has 15 residues. Germline lookup yields CDR1 SGHTA and CDR2 FQGNSA. The data were produced by immunoSEQ multiplex PCR, yet TCRdb's version contains in-frame clones alone and is incomplete. The data show tens of thousands of clones, approximately 78% seen once. Input was 616 ng to 6,004 ng of genomic DNA from tumor or blood. This receptor was obtained from a human donor with basal cell carcinoma. This chain uses TRBV7-2 with TRBJ2-7; D could derive from TRBD1 or TRBD2 (6 bases each). This specimen consisted of PBMCs, obtained before anti-PD-1 treatment. CDR3 residues: CASSLERGAAYEQYF. CDR3 sequence (DNA): TGTGCCAGCAGCTTAGAGAGGGGGGCGGCCTACGAGCAGTACTTC.